Presented here are 18 T cell receptor beta chains from one specimen sequenced in a study of cytotoxic CD8 clonotypes in ibrutinib-treated CLL. The repertoire was sequenced with immunoSEQ multiplex PCR; TCRdb's copy has only in-frame clones and lacks some. The repertoire consists of 150,000 or so clones, with about 80% occurring once and the leading ten covering over 4.5%. The sample here was PBMCs, taken after 24 months of ibrutinib treatment. The receptors shown here come from a human donor with chronic lymphocytic leukemia.

This clone occurred once. The chain uses TRBV7-2 and TRBJ2-7, with 7 positions matching TRBD1. The ends lost 4 bases at V and 4 bases at J; junction bases unmatched: 4. CDR1 and CDR2 (germline): SGHTA, FQGNSA. This CDR3 spans 13 amino acids. This chain's CDR3 is CASSSRTGYEQYF. The CDR3 DNA sequence: TGTGCCAGCAGCTCAAGGACAGGTTACGAGCAGTACTTC. The entire variable domain, with the rest obtained from reference TRBV7-2 and TRBJ2-7, is as follows: GAGVSQSPSNKVTEKGKDVELRCDPISGHTALYWYRQSLGQGLEFLIYFQGNSAPDKSGLPSDRFSAERTGGSVSTLTIQRTQQEDSAVYLCASSSRTGYEQYFGPGTRLTVT.

The chain is built from TRBV28 and TRBJ1-5; tentative D call: TRBD1 (6 bases). V was pared by 6 bases and J by 0 bases, with 12 bases between. Per the germline V gene, CDR1 is MDHEN and CDR2 is SYDVKM. The CDR3 has 15 amino acids. As DNA, the CDR3 is TGTGCCAGCAGCTCTACAGGGAATAGCAATCAGCCCCAGCATTTT. The encoded protein is CASSSTGNSNQPQHF.

The gene calls are TRBV7-2 and TRBJ2-7; 7 nucleotides agree with TRBD2. There are 13 residues in the CDR3. Losses at the gene ends were 6 bases for V and 7 bases for J; bases not matched to a gene: 9. Germline assignment: CDR1 SGHTA and CDR2 FQGNSA. The CDR3 spells CASRGGGVWEQYF. The CDR3, as DNA: TGTGCCAGCAGAGGCGGGGGAGTGTGGGAGCAGTACTTC. Looking up the rest from reference TRBV7-2 and TRBJ2-7 gives the full variable domain: GAGVSQSPSNKVTEKGKDVELRCDPISGHTALYWYRQSLGQGLEFLIYFQGNSAPDKSGLPSDRFSAERTGGSVSTLTIQRTQQEDSAVYLCASRGGGVWEQYFGPGTRLTVT.

This clone was observed at least ten times. The J gene is TRBJ2-7, the V gene TRBV6-5, with D hard to call. Germline values: CDR1 MNHEY, CDR2 SVGAGI. The germline V and J ends were trimmed by 3 bases and 3 bases, with 15 bases remaining between them. The CDR3 spans 15 residues. CDR3 loop: CASSYGRQAYYEQYF. CDR3 coding DNA: TGTGCCAGCAGTTATGGACGGCAGGCCTACTACGAGCAGTACTTC.

The CDR3 here is CASSRDRESNQPQHF. In DNA, the CDR3 is TGTGCCAGCTCACGGGACAGGGAGTCCAATCAGCCCCAGCATTTT. The rearrangement uses TRBV18 and TRBJ1-5, with 9 bases lining up with TRBD1. With V trimmed by 4 bases and J by 3 bases, 4 bases remained unmatched. The CDR3 runs 15 residues. The germline gives CDR1 KGHSH, CDR2 LQKENI. Drawing the rest from reference TRBV18 and TRBJ1-5, the complete variable domain is NAGVMQNPRHLVRRRGQEARLRCSPMKGHSHVYWYRQLPEEGLKFMVYLQKENIIDESGMPKERFSAEFPKEGPSILRIQQVVRGDSAAYFCASSRDRESNQPQHFGDGTRLSIL.

The V gene is TRBV28, the J gene TRBJ1-1; 9 positions agree with TRBD1. Trimming at V came to 5 bases and at J to 2 bases, leaving 9 bases not matched to a gene. The CDR3 sequence is 16 residues long. Germline-derived CDR1 and CDR2 are MDHEN and SYDVKM. CDR3 coding DNA: TGTGCCAGCAGTGAGGGACAGGGCTTGCGAAACACTGAAGCTTTCTTT. Its translation is CASSEGQGLRNTEAFF. The full variable domain, with the rest looked up from reference TRBV28 and TRBJ1-1, is DVKVTQSSRYLVKRTGEKVFLECVQDMDHENMFWYRQDPGLGLRLIYFSYDVKMKEKGDIPEGYSVSREKKERFSLILESASTNQTSMYLCASSEGQGLRNTEAFFGQGTRLTVV.

The chain combines TRBV5-8 with TRBJ2-7; weak D call: TRBD2 (5 bases). The CDR3 contains 14 residues. The ends were cut back, 0 bases at V and 3 bases at J, with 10 bases in the middle. Germline V gives CDR1 SGHTS, CDR2 YDEGEE. The CDR3 sequence is CASSLEGSRYEQYF. The CDR3 coding sequence is TGTGCCAGCAGCTTGGAAGGGAGTCGCTACGAGCAGTACTTC. Full variable domain (remainder filled in from reference TRBV5-8 and TRBJ2-7): EAGVTQSPTHLIKTRGQQATLRCSPISGHTSVYWYQQALGLGLQFLLWYDEGEERNRGNFPPRFSGRQFPNYSSELNVNALELEDSALYLCASSLEGSRYEQYFGPGTRLTVT.

The V and J genes are TRBV11-1 and TRBJ2-5; TRBD1 matches 7 bases. Per the germline V gene, CDR1 is SGHAT and CDR2 is FQDESV (reference sequence). The CDR3 has 13 amino acids. V lost 8 bases, J lost 4 bases, and 7 bases stayed unmatched. CDR3 in DNA: TGTGCCAGCGCGACAGGGCCGGGAGAGACCCAGTACTTC. This translates into CASATGPGETQYF.

V is TRBV7-2 and J is TRBJ1-1; 7 positions match TRBD1. Germline CDR1 is SGHTA and CDR2 is FQGNSA. Trimming cost V 3 bases and J 0 bases; bases outside gene matches: 7. This CDR3 comprises 16 residues. The CDR3 sequence is CASSFMAGTVNTEAFF. DNA for the CDR3: TGTGCCAGCAGCTTTATGGCCGGGACAGTGAACACTGAAGCTTTCTTT.

The chain links TRBV15 to TRBJ2-2; 8 nucleotides line up with TRBD2. Germline CDR1 LNHNV, CDR2 YYDKDF (reference sequence). Trimming removed 4 bases from V and 1 base from J; junction bases left unmatched: 2. The CDR3 is 15 amino acids. CDR3 in DNA: TGTGCCACCAGCAAGGGACTAGGGAACACCGGGGAGCTGTTTTTT. Amino acid sequence: CATSKGLGNTGELFF.

This clone was picked up a small number of times. V is TRBV30 and J is TRBJ2-3; D is possibly TRBD1 (6 bases). This CDR3 has 15 amino acids. The germline CDR1 and CDR2 sequences are GTSNPN and SVGIG (reference sequence). Trimming pared 3 bases from V and 2 bases from J, leaving 15 bases between. The CDR3 protein is CAWREGQFPTDTQYF. In nucleotides, the CDR3 is TGTGCCTGGAGGGAAGGACAGTTCCCCACAGATACGCAGTATTTT.

The rearrangement links TRBV28 to TRBJ2-4, with 8 bases lining up with TRBD1. Trimming cost V 1 base and J 3 bases; bases outside gene matches: 5. The CDR3 sequence is 16 residues long. Per germline, CDR1 MDHEN and CDR2 SYDVKM. Here the CDR3 reads CASSLYPTGGKNIQYF. The CDR3 DNA is TGTGCCAGCAGTTTATACCCCACAGGGGGCAAAAACATTCAGTACTTC.

The chain links TRBV6-5 to TRBJ1-2, with D possibly matching TRBD1 (6 bases). The CDR3 totals 14 residues. Per the germline V gene, CDR1 is MNHEY and CDR2 is SVGAGI. V lost 7 bases to trimming and J lost 4 bases, with 16 bases between them. CDR3 residues: CASTYGAGAYGYTF. The CDR3 bases are TGTGCCAGCACCTATGGGGCAGGGGCCTATGGCTACACCTTC.

V is TRBV19 and J is TRBJ2-5; 11 bases map to TRBD1. Germline lookup yields CDR1 LNHDA and CDR2 SQIVND (reference sequence). This CDR3 spans 15 amino acids. V lost 5 bases and J lost 5; bases outside the gene matches: 7. CDR3 sequence (DNA): TGTGCCAGTAGTGCCGGGACAGGGGGGCGGGAGACCCAGTACTTC. This encodes CASSAGTGGRETQYF.

The V call is TRBV7-2, the J call TRBJ1-5, with unresolved D. Germline CDR1 is SGHTA and CDR2 is FQGNSA. The V and J ends lost 3 bases and 4 bases respectively, with 7 bases between them. The CDR3 is 13 amino acids. This CDR3 reads CASSLTNNQPQHF. The CDR3 coding sequence is TGTGCCAGCAGCTTGACAAATAATCAGCCCCAGCATTTT. Complete variable domain (other parts from reference TRBV7-2 and TRBJ1-5): GAGVSQSPSNKVTEKGKDVELRCDPISGHTALYWYRQSLGQGLEFLIYFQGNSAPDKSGLPSDRFSAERTGGSVSTLTIQRTQQEDSAVYLCASSLTNNQPQHFGDGTRLSIL.

This clone has a handful of counts. The chain joins TRBV29-1 to TRBJ1-1; D not resolved. Germline CDR1 and CDR2: SQVTM and ANQGSEA. This CDR3 comprises 13 residues. The germline V and J ends were trimmed by 3 bases and 2 bases, with 10 bases remaining between them. The CDR3 DNA reads TGCAGCGTTGATTTAGGGCGTAACACTGAAGCTTTCTTT. It specifies CSVDLGRNTEAFF.

CDR3 sequence (DNA): TGTGCCAGCAGAAAGGTTCCAGCGAACTATGGCTACACCTTC. This translates into CASRKVPANYGYTF. The chain joins TRBV6-5 to TRBJ1-2; D not resolved. Trimming pared 6 bases from V and 2 bases from J, leaving 13 bases between. CDR3 length: 14 residues. Germline V CDR1 and CDR2: MNHEY, SVGAGI.

The chain uses TRBV7-6 and TRBJ1-2, with no clear D. The CDR3 spans 13 residues. CDR1 is SGHVS, CDR2 FNYEAQ, per germline. V lost 2 bases and J lost 6, with 10 bases in between. CDR3 sequence: CASSLSPQNGYTF. Written as DNA, the CDR3 is TGTGCCAGCAGCTTAAGCCCCCAAAATGGCTACACCTTC.